Below, one TCR beta chain is given with its context. Antigen specificity is unknown. This table comes from immunoSEQ multiplex PCR, and its TCRdb copy is limited to in-frame clones, with some not included. This sample has 140,000 or so clones; approximately 90% occur once, and the top ten carry less than 2%. This sample was taken from a study of T cell responses to AZD1222 COVID-19 vaccine. Overall study results and limits: Spike-specific TCR breadth and depth rose after two AZD1222 doses. Most donors were white British, females outnumbered males, and clonal diversity was possibly underestimated.

The CDR3 is made up of 14 amino acids. V dropped 10 bases and J dropped 0 bases, with 13 bases sitting between them. Per the germline V gene, CDR1 is ENHRY and CDR2 is SYGVKD. The chain links TRBV10-3 to TRBJ1-5; a weak D match, TRBD1 (6 bases). The TCR was taken from an adult who received the AZD1222 COVID-19 vaccine. The material sequenced was peripheral blood, taken 28 days after the second AZD1222 dose. CDR3 amino acids: CASRTELSNQPQHF. CDR3 sequence (DNA): TGTGCCAGTAGGACAGAACTTAGCAATCAGCCCCAGCATTTT.